The 28 T cell receptor beta chains below were found in one sample sequenced in a study of beta chain features in type 1 diabetes. cDNA synthesis used the whole RNA isolate, giving expressed TCRB sequences. Produced via immunoSEQ multiplex PCR; TCRdb's table is partial and in-frame only. The sample carries 350,000 to 450,000 clones, roughly 16% recorded once. The specimen sequenced was naive CD4+ T cells from blood. These receptors were collected from a woman younger than 35 in good health.

The chain joins TRBV27 to TRBJ2-7; 14 bases fit TRBD2. V was clipped by 2 bases and J by 3 bases; unmatched bases: 3. This CDR3 is 16 amino acids long. Germline V gene lookup returns CDR1 MNHEY and CDR2 SMNVEV (reference sequence). The CDR3 here is CASSLLGTSGSYEQYF. As DNA, the CDR3 is TGTGCCAGCAGTTTACTTGGGACTAGCGGGAGCTACGAGCAGTACTTC.

The V and J genes are TRBV5-6 and TRBJ2-1; 9 bases fit TRBD1. This CDR3 comprises 15 residues. CDR1 and CDR2 from the germline V gene are SGHDT and YYEEEE. Trimming at V came to 2 bases and at J to 5 bases, leaving 5 bases not matched to a gene. CDR3 coding DNA: TGTGCCAGCAGCTTACAGGGGGCGTTCCACAATGAGCAGTTCTTC. Its protein product is CASSLQGAFHNEQFF.

The sample holds a few counts of this clone. The rearrangement links TRBV30 to TRBJ2-2, with D perhaps TRBD1 (5 bases). Per germline, CDR1 GTSNPN and CDR2 SVGIG (reference sequence). The CDR3 length is 13 residues. The ends were cut back, 2 bases at V and 7 bases at J, with 11 bases in the middle. CDR3 sequence: CAWSTQGIGELFF. The CDR3 DNA reads TGTGCCTGGAGTACGCAGGGTATCGGGGAGCTGTTTTTT. The full variable domain, completed using reference TRBV30 and TRBJ2-2, is SQTIHQWPATLVQPVGSPLSLECTVEGTSNPNLYWYRQAAGRGLQLLFYSVGIGQISSEVPQNLSASRPQDRQFILSSKKLLLSDSGFYLCAWSTQGIGELFFGEGSRLTVL.

The DNA for the CDR3 is TGTGCCAGCAGCTCTTCCGGGAGCGAGGAGACCCAGTACTTC. This gives the protein CASSSSGSEETQYF. The chain employs TRBV13 and TRBJ2-5; a possible D gene is TRBD2 (6 bases). The V and J ends lost 4 bases and 5 bases respectively, with 14 bases between them. This CDR3 contains 14 residues. CDR1 and CDR2 (germline): PRHDT, FYEKMQ (reference sequence).

This clone was picked up a small number of times. V is TRBV5-4 and J is TRBJ2-7; D is ambiguous. The CDR3 extends over 12 amino acids. Deletions cut 3 bases from V and 4 bases from J, with 8 bases between. From germline, CDR1 is SGHNT and CDR2 YYREEE (reference sequence). The CDR3 reads CASSSTVYEQYF. CDR3 nucleotide sequence: TGTGCCAGCAGCTCTACAGTATACGAGCAGTACTTC.

The chain links TRBV19 to TRBJ2-1; D possibly corresponds to TRBD1 (6 bases). CDR3 length: 15 amino acids. Germline V gives CDR1 LNHDA, CDR2 SQIVND (reference sequence). Trimming pared 1 base from V and 3 bases from J, leaving 10 bases between. The CDR3 loop is CASSIGGQVYNEQFF. The CDR3 nucleotides read TGTGCCAGTAGTATAGGGGGGCAGGTCTACAATGAGCAGTTCTTC.

The gene calls are TRBV4-3 and TRBJ2-1; a possible D gene is TRBD2 (6 bases). Trimming removed 4 bases from V and 0 bases from J, with 13 bases in between. The V gene's germline CDR1 is LGHNA and CDR2 YSLEER. This CDR3 is built from 16 residues. This chain's CDR3 is CASSRSSADSYNEQFF. In DNA, the CDR3 is TGCGCCAGCAGCCGCTCTAGCGCAGACTCCTACAATGAGCAGTTCTTC.

The chain joins TRBV7-2 to TRBJ2-1; 7 bases map to TRBD2. Germline CDR1 SGHTA, CDR2 FQGNSA. CDR3 length: 19 residues. V lost 1 base to trimming and J lost 6 bases; unmatched junction nucleotides: 18. Written as DNA, the CDR3 is TGTGCCAGCAGCTTAGGCAAGTACCTGGCGGGAGCAAAAGGCAATGAGCAGTTCTTC. It translates to CASSLGKYLAGAKGNEQFF.

The chain recombines TRBV28 with TRBJ2-7; 13 positions match TRBD2. V lost 2 bases and J lost 0; bases outside the gene matches: 1. The CDR3 is made up of 16 amino acids. The germline gives CDR1 MDHEN, CDR2 SYDVKM. As DNA, the CDR3 is TGTGCCAGCAGTTTAGGGACTAGCGGGACCTCCTACGAGCAGTACTTC. It translates to CASSLGTSGTSYEQYF.

J is TRBJ2-1 and V is TRBV30, with a weak D call TRBD2 (7 bases). This CDR3 comprises 14 residues. Trimming left V 0 bases short and J 10 bases short, with 16 bases between. Germline loops: CDR1 GTSNPN, CDR2 SVGIG (reference sequence). The CDR3 DNA sequence: TGTGCCTGGAGTGTGGGAGGGGGTAAATACGAGCAGTTCTTC. It encodes CAWSVGGGKYEQFF.

This clone was counted only a few times. V usage is TRBV7-2 and J usage is TRBJ1-2, with D tentatively TRBD1 (6 bases). V was trimmed by 2 bases and J by 2 bases, leaving 12 bases between them. This CDR3 is 15 amino acids long. Germline V gene lookup returns CDR1 SGHTA and CDR2 FQGNSA. The CDR3 is CASSLTPDRNYGYTF. The CDR3 DNA reads as TGTGCCAGCAGCTTAACTCCTGACAGGAACTATGGCTACACCTTC.

The J gene is TRBJ2-1, the V gene TRBV5-1; 8 bases match TRBD2. The J segment lost 6 bases and the V segment lost 1 base, leaving 6 bases of the junction unmatched. Germline-derived CDR1 and CDR2 are SGHRS and YFSETQ. CDR3 length: 15 amino acids. The CDR3 region is CASSLNGRVGNEQFF. CDR3 in DNA: TGCGCCAGCAGCTTGAACGGGAGGGTTGGCAATGAGCAGTTCTTC.

This clone appeared a few times. This chain uses TRBV7-9 with TRBJ2-3; no reliable D call. The germline V gene encodes CDR1 SEHNR and CDR2 FQNEAQ (reference sequence). The V end lost 3 bases, the J end lost 2 bases, and 9 bases lay between the germline ends. CDR3 length equals 14 residues. CDR3 bases: TGTGCCAGCAGCTTGGTTGGAGCCACAGATACGCAGTATTTT. Amino acids: CASSLVGATDTQYF.

The V gene is TRBV11-2, the J gene TRBJ2-1; 13 bases are shared with TRBD2. Trimming at V came to 3 bases and at J to 9 bases, leaving 5 bases not matched to a gene. The CDR3 totals 15 residues. From germline, CDR1 is SGHAT and CDR2 FQNNGV. The CDR3: CASSFGLAGVGEQFF. CDR3 bases: TGTGCCAGCAGCTTCGGACTAGCGGGAGTCGGTGAGCAGTTCTTC.

The chain carries TRBV6-6 and TRBJ2-7, with a possible D match to TRBD1 (5 bases). Germline V gene lookup returns CDR1 MNHNY and CDR2 SVGAGI (reference sequence). The CDR3 loop spans 14 amino acids. Trimming took off 4 bases at V and 0 bases at J, with 10 bases between the two ends. CDR3 region: CASSSSDSSYEQYF. CDR3 DNA: TGTGCCAGCAGTTCATCCGACAGCTCCTACGAGCAGTACTTC.

The J gene is TRBJ2-7, the V gene TRBV4-3; 7 bases fit TRBD1. The CDR3 has 17 amino acids. Per germline, CDR1 LGHNA and CDR2 YSLEER. The junction had 15 bases not matched to a gene; V was cut back by 3 bases and J by 4 bases. The CDR3 region is CASSQISSRTGVYEQYF. The CDR3 DNA reads TGCGCCAGCAGCCAGATTTCGTCCCGGACAGGCGTATACGAGCAGTACTTC.

This clone was picked up a small number of times. The chain employs TRBV6-5 and TRBJ2-1; D is unclear. The CDR3 has 11 amino acids. Per the germline V gene, CDR1 is MNHEY and CDR2 is SVGAGI. V was trimmed by 4 bases and J by 6 bases, leaving 4 bases between them. CDR3 in amino acids: CASSFGNEQFF. CDR3 bases: TGTGCCAGCAGTTTCGGCAATGAGCAGTTCTTC.

This chain joins TRBV9 and TRBJ2-3, with D maybe TRBD2 (5 bases). The CDR3 spans 16 residues. Trimming removed 0 bases from V and 0 bases from J, with 11 bases in between. Germline CDR1 is SGDLS and CDR2 is YYNGEE. The CDR3 DNA follows: TGTGCCAGCAGCGTAGTGAGCGGATCAAGCACAGATACGCAGTATTTT. It codes for CASSVVSGSSTDTQYF.

A few counts support this clone. J is TRBJ1-2 and V is TRBV28, with D perhaps matching TRBD1 (5 bases). The CDR3 contains 14 residues. V lost 6 bases and J 4 bases, leaving 15 bases between the germline ends. Germline lookup yields CDR1 MDHEN and CDR2 SYDVKM. The CDR3 coding sequence is TGTGCCAGCAGAACAGGCCTTTTTCGCTATGGCTACACCTTC. Translating it yields CASRTGLFRYGYTF.

This clone has a handful of counts. This chain uses TRBV4-2 with TRBJ1-2; D gene uncertain. The V end was cut by 3 bases, the J end by 8 bases, with 16 bases between. This CDR3 spans 14 amino acids. Per the germline V gene, CDR1 is LGHNA and CDR2 is YNFKEQ. In DNA form, the CDR3 reads TGTGCCAGCAGCCACTCGACTGGCGTATGGGGCTACACCTTC. Protein: CASSHSTGVWGYTF.

This clone was counted between two and nine times. The chain joins TRBV7-2 to TRBJ1-1; TRBD1 agrees at 8 bases. The V gene's germline CDR1 is SGHTA and CDR2 FQGNSA. The CDR3 length is 16 residues. V lost 5 bases and J lost 0; bases outside the gene matches: 8. CDR3 amino acids: CASSPRTTGVNTEAFF. The DNA of the CDR3 is TGTGCCAGCAGCCCGCGAACGACAGGGGTGAACACTGAAGCTTTCTTT.

This clone was seen only a few times. V usage is TRBV28 and J usage is TRBJ2-1, with TRBD2 matching over 11 bases. V gave up 4 bases and J gave up 3 bases; unmatched junction bases: 5. Germline assignment: CDR1 MDHEN and CDR2 SYDVKM. This CDR3 is 16 amino acids long. For the CDR3, the DNA is TGTGCCAGCAGTTCCCGACTAGCGGGAATCTACAATGAGCAGTTCTTC. It translates to CASSSRLAGIYNEQFF.

As regards this clone: Other nucleotide sequences from this sample produce the same CDR3. This chain uses TRBV29-1 with TRBJ2-7; no clear D gene. Trimming shortened V by 4 bases and J by 0 bases, and 7 bases separated the two germline ends. This CDR3 has 12 amino acids. CDR1 and CDR2 from the germline V gene are SQVTM and ANQGSEA. The CDR3 is CSVGLSSYEQYF. The CDR3 DNA reads TGCAGCGTTGGACTCAGCTCCTACGAGCAGTACTTC.

The V call is TRBV7-9, the J call TRBJ2-6, with D possibly being TRBD1 (6 bases). In germline, CDR1 is SEHNR, CDR2 FQNEAQ (reference sequence). Trimming removed 7 bases at V and 5 bases at J, with 15 bases between. CDR3 size: 15 residues. The CDR3 sequence: CASKVGAGRANVLTF. The CDR3 region has the DNA TGTGCCAGCAAGGTGGGGGCAGGCAGGGCCAACGTCCTGACTTTC.

Notes on this clone: Other DNA sequences in this specimen translate into the identical CDR3. This chain uses TRBV30 with TRBJ1-1; D not resolved. Germline CDR1 and CDR2: GTSNPN and SVGIG (reference sequence). The CDR3 loop spans 12 amino acids. With 3 bases removed from V and 0 bases from J, the gap between germline ends came to 5 bases. The CDR3 nucleotides read TGTGCCTGGAGCTATCTGAACACTGAAGCTTTCTTT. It encodes CAWSYLNTEAFF. The complete variable domain, with remaining parts taken from reference TRBV30 and TRBJ1-1, reads SQTIHQWPATLVQPVGSPLSLECTVEGTSNPNLYWYRQAAGRGLQLLFYSVGIGQISSEVPQNLSASRPQDRQFILSSKKLLLSDSGFYLCAWSYLNTEAFFGQGTRLTVV.

V gene TRBV2 combines with J gene TRBJ1-5; no firm D call. CDR3 length: 15 amino acids. Trimming cost V 3 bases and J 0 bases, with 9 bases left between them. Germline CDR1 is SNHLY and CDR2 is FYNNEI. In nucleotides, the CDR3 is TGTGCCAGCAGTGATCTGGGCTATAGCAATCAGCCCCAGCATTTT. Translation gives CASSDLGYSNQPQHF. The complete variable domain, with remaining parts taken from reference TRBV2 and TRBJ1-5, reads EPEVTQTPSHQVTQMGQEVILRCVPISNHLYFYWYRQILGQKVEFLVSFYNNEISEKSEIFDDQFSVERPDGSNFTLKIRSTKLEDSAMYFCASSDLGYSNQPQHFGDGTRLSIL.

This clone has just a few counts. The chain couples TRBV6-4 to TRBJ2-3, with a weak D call TRBD1 (5 bases). Germline CDR1 is MRHNA and CDR2 is SNTAGT. The CDR3 runs to 12 residues. V was pared by 10 bases and J by 5 bases, with 13 bases between. This chain's CDR3 is CANGANKDTQYF. The CDR3 DNA reads as TGTGCCAATGGGGCAAACAAAGATACGCAGTATTTT.

The chain combines TRBV27 with TRBJ2-5; TRBD2 agrees at 11 bases. From germline, CDR1 is MNHEY and CDR2 SMNVEV (reference sequence). J lost 6 bases, V lost 2 bases, and 5 bases had no gene match. The CDR3 extends over 15 amino acids. This CDR3 is CASSLGTSGSKTQYF. The CDR3 DNA follows: TGTGCCAGCAGTTTAGGCACTAGCGGGAGTAAGACCCAGTACTTC.